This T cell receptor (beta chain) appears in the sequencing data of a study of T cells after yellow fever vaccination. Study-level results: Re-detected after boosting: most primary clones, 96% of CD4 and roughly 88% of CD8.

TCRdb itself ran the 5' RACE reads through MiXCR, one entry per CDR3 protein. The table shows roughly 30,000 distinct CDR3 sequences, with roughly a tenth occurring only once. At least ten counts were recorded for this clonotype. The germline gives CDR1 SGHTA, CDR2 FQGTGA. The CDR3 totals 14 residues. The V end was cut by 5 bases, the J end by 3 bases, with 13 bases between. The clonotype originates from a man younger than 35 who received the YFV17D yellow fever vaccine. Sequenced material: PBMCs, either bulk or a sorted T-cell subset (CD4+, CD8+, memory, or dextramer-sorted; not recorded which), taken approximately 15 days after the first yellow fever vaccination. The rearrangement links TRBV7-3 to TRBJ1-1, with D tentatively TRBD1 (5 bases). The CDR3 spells CASSPQVGDTEAFF. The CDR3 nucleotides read TGTGCCAGCAGCCCCCAAGTGGGGGACACTGAAGCTTTCTTT.